These 21 T cell receptor beta chains share one sample of origin, sequenced in a study of graft-versus-host responses after intestinal transplantation. Only in-frame clones appear in the TCRdb table, and some are missing; sequencing was by immunoSEQ multiplex PCR. The sample records tens of thousands of clones, roughly 91% being singletons. Their target antigens are unknown. The sample consisted of unstimulated CD8+ T cells sorted from spleen or lymph node cells, taken before intestinal transplant. The source of these receptors is a human donor who received an intestinal transplant.

This chain connects TRBV4-1 to TRBJ2-5; no clear D gene. Germline assignment: CDR1 MGHRA and CDR2 YSYEKL. The germline V and J ends were trimmed by 1 base and 0 bases, with 9 bases remaining between them. The CDR3 loop spans 15 amino acids. The chain's CDR3 is CASSQVLRDQETQYF. CDR3 coding DNA: TGCGCCAGCAGCCAAGTCTTACGGGACCAAGAGACCCAGTACTTC.

This rearrangement joins TRBV12-5 to TRBJ1-2; 7 bases agree with TRBD1. The CDR3 length is 13 residues. V lost 1 base to trimming and J lost 7 bases; unmatched junction nucleotides: 3. Germline CDR1 LGHNT, CDR2 FRNRAP. The CDR3 here is CASGLDRGGGYTF. DNA of the CDR3: TGTGCTAGTGGTTTGGACAGGGGCGGTGGCTACACCTTC.

The chain carries TRBV27 and TRBJ1-4, with 10 bases identical to TRBD1. V lost 7 bases to trimming and J lost 5 bases; unmatched junction nucleotides: 4. The CDR3 is 14 amino acids. Germline assignment: CDR1 MNHEY and CDR2 SMNVEV (reference sequence). The CDR3: CASTPGQGNEKLFF. Here the CDR3 DNA reads TGTGCCAGCACCCCGGGACAGGGGAATGAAAAACTGTTTTTT.

Only one count was recorded for this clone. This rearrangement joins TRBV7-6 to TRBJ1-4; no reliable D call. Per the germline V gene, CDR1 is SGHVS and CDR2 is FNYEAQ. The CDR3 has 13 amino acids. Trimming left V 1 base short and J 7 bases short, with 7 bases between. The DNA of the CDR3 is TGTGCCAGCAGCTTAGTGGAGGGTGAAAAACTGTTTTTT. Translation: CASSLVEGEKLFF.

V usage is TRBV25-1 and J usage is TRBJ2-7; 11 bases are a match to TRBD2. CDR1 and CDR2 from the germline V gene are MGHDK and SYGVNS. CDR3 length equals 15 residues. With V trimmed by 3 bases and J by 3 bases, 4 bases remained unmatched. The CDR3 loop reads CASSEIAGGGYEQYF. In DNA form, the CDR3 reads TGTGCCAGCAGTGAGATAGCGGGGGGGGGCTACGAGCAGTACTTC.

Points on this clone: The same CDR3 can be traced to other DNA sequences in this sample. The chain carries TRBV7-8 and TRBJ1-4, with D perhaps matching TRBD1 (6 bases). Deletions cut 1 base from V and 8 bases from J, with 14 bases between. The CDR3 runs to 15 residues. Per the germline V gene, CDR1 is SGHVS and CDR2 is FQNEAQ. The CDR3 spells CASSLDHRVGEKLFF. The DNA for the CDR3 is TGTGCCAGCAGCTTAGACCACAGGGTTGGCGAAAAACTGTTTTTT.

The chain couples TRBV27 to TRBJ2-7; TRBD2 matches at 11 bases. CDR1 is MNHEY and CDR2 is SMNVEV in the germline V gene (reference sequence). This CDR3 is 15 amino acids long. V gave up 3 bases and J gave up 2 bases; unmatched junction bases: 3. The CDR3 loop is CASSFLAGGPYEQYF. The DNA for the CDR3 is TGTGCCAGCAGTTTTCTAGCGGGGGGTCCCTACGAGCAGTACTTC.

The genes are TRBV10-2 and TRBJ2-2; D is possibly TRBD2 (6 bases). Deletions cut 10 bases from V and 4 bases from J, with 16 bases between. The CDR3 totals 14 residues. The germline CDR1 and CDR2 sequences are WSHSY and SAAADI. The CDR3 protein is CATHRDWSTGELFF. The DNA of the CDR3 is TGCGCCACCCACCGGGACTGGAGCACCGGGGAGCTGTTTTTT.

J is TRBJ1-3 and V is TRBV19, with TRBD1 matching 8 bases. With V trimmed by 5 bases and J by 4 bases, 1 base remained unmatched. CDR3 length equals 13 residues. From germline, CDR1 is LNHDA and CDR2 SQIVND (reference sequence). The DNA of the CDR3 is TGTGCCAGTAGTGGGGACAGGGGAAACACCATATATTTT. It yields the protein CASSGDRGNTIYF.

CDR3 in amino acids: CASSLTGENSPLHF. For the CDR3, the DNA is TGTGCCAGCAGCCTGACTGGAGAGAATTCACCCCTCCACTTT. The chain has TRBV6-1 and TRBJ1-6; D is uncertain. Germline lookup yields CDR1 MNHNS and CDR2 SASEGT. V lost 6 bases, J lost 7 bases, and 13 bases lay in between. The CDR3 is made up of 14 amino acids.

The sample holds a few counts of this clone. This chain links TRBV10-1 with TRBJ1-2, with D tentatively TRBD1 (5 bases). CDR3 length: 11 residues. Germline-derived CDR1 and CDR2 are WNHNN and SYGVQD (reference sequence). V lost 6 bases and J 4 bases, leaving 6 bases between the germline ends. CDR3 protein: CASRGGYGYTF. In DNA form, the CDR3 reads TGCGCCAGCAGGGGGGGCTATGGCTACACCTTC.

In its sample, this clone was seen once. The chain couples TRBV4-3 to TRBJ1-2; 8 positions match TRBD1. Germline trimming cut 0 bases from V and 4 bases from J; bases unmatched to any gene: 4. From germline, CDR1 is LGHNA and CDR2 YSLEER. The CDR3 sequence is 15 residues long. The CDR3 nucleotides read TGCGCCAGCAGCCAAGAAAGACAGGGGAGCTATGGCTACACCTTC. Translating it yields CASSQERQGSYGYTF.

V usage is TRBV7-9 and J usage is TRBJ2-2; D unresolved. The CDR3 extends over 14 amino acids. The V and J ends lost 7 bases and 1 base respectively, with 10 bases between them. From germline, CDR1 is SEHNR and CDR2 FQNEAQ (reference sequence). The CDR3 DNA follows: TGTGCCAGCACCGATTCACTGAACACCGGGGAGCTGTTTTTT. It encodes CASTDSLNTGELFF.

About this clone itself: This CDR3 is also generated by other DNA sequences in the sample. V is TRBV27 and J is TRBJ2-7; D perhaps matches TRBD1 (6 bases). In germline, CDR1 is MNHEY, CDR2 SMNVEV (reference sequence). Trimming removed 3 bases at V and 1 base at J, with 7 bases between. This CDR3 contains 13 residues. Here the CDR3 DNA reads TGTGCCAGCAGTTTGACAGGTTCCTACGAGCAGTACTTC. This encodes CASSLTGSYEQYF.

V is TRBV6-1 and J is TRBJ1-2, with 7 bases identical to TRBD1. The germline V gene encodes CDR1 MNHNS and CDR2 SASEGT. The ends lost 10 bases at V and 3 bases at J; junction bases unmatched: 8. This CDR3 contains 13 residues. The CDR3 nucleotides are TGTGCCATAGAAGGGGGCTTTTACTATGGCTACACCTTC. It encodes CAIEGGFYYGYTF.

The chain recombines TRBV18 with TRBJ1-1; TRBD1 agrees at 9 bases. The length of the CDR3 is 15 residues. Losses at the gene ends were 3 bases for V and 5 bases for J; bases not matched to a gene: 7. CDR1 and CDR2 (germline): KGHSH, LQKENI. The CDR3, as DNA: TGTGCCAGCTCACCCCGGACAGGGGACCGGACTGAAGCTTTCTTT. It codes for CASSPRTGDRTEAFF.

The chain employs TRBV27 and TRBJ2-3, with 14 bases lining up with TRBD2. J lost 1 base, V lost 4 bases, and 4 bases had no gene match. CDR1 is MNHEY, CDR2 SMNVEV, per germline (reference sequence). This CDR3 is built from 17 residues. The CDR3 is CASSSPGLAGGTDTQYF. In nucleotides, the CDR3 is TGTGCCAGCAGTTCCCCGGGACTAGCGGGGGGCACAGATACGCAGTATTTT.

V and J are TRBV7-4 and TRBJ2-7; 8 bases are a match to TRBD2. The length of the CDR3 is 16 residues. Per germline, CDR1 SGHVT and CDR2 SQSDAQ. Germline trimming cut 6 bases from V and 3 bases from J; bases unmatched to any gene: 13. As DNA, the CDR3 is TGTGCCAGCAGTATAGCCTTTCGAGCGGGGGACTACGAGCAGTACTTC. Translating it yields CASSIAFRAGDYEQYF.

The chain couples TRBV9 to TRBJ2-6; maybe TRBD2 (5 bases). This CDR3 region has 18 residues. The V gene's germline CDR1 is SGDLS and CDR2 YYNGEE. V dropped 2 bases and J dropped 2 bases, with 17 bases sitting between them. CDR3 loop: CASSVPRGFDPGANVLTF. In nucleotides, the CDR3 is TGTGCCAGCAGCGTTCCTCGGGGATTCGACCCTGGGGCCAACGTCCTGACTTTC.

This sequence joins TRBV30 and TRBJ2-1; 7 bases align to TRBD1. The junction had 3 bases not matched to a gene; V was cut back by 0 bases and J by 7 bases. Germline V gene data show CDR1 as GTSNPN and CDR2 as SVGIG (reference sequence). There are 13 residues in the CDR3. CDR3: CAWSVYRGNEQFF. The CDR3 DNA sequence: TGTGCCTGGAGTGTCTACAGGGGAAATGAGCAGTTCTTC.

The genes are TRBV12-5 and TRBJ2-1, with D possibly matching TRBD2 (6 bases). Trimming pared 3 bases from V and 3 bases from J, leaving 12 bases between. The germline V gene encodes CDR1 LGHNT and CDR2 FRNRAP. The CDR3 is 15 residues long. This chain's CDR3 is CASGFGGTVYNEQFF. CDR3 nucleotide sequence: TGTGCTAGTGGTTTTGGGGGGACCGTCTACAATGAGCAGTTCTTC.